A selection of T cell receptor beta chains follows, all from one sample in a study of blood T cells in healthy people across ages. Using its own MiXCR run on the 5' RACE reads, TCRdb lists one record per CDR3 protein. Among more than 800,000 distinct CDR3 sequences listed, around 28% were seen once. Sequencing was done on a sample of blood. The receptor source for this set is an elderly woman in good health. CDR3s include the opening cysteine and the closing phenylalanine or tryptophan. The D gene is left open where the match is weak. Part of the rows lack a size; the others show once, few, many or a class for expanded clones.

v_gene: TRBV20-1
j_gene: TRBJ2-7
d_gene: NA
abundance: many
CDR3aa: CSARALSYEQYF
CDR3nt: TGCAGTGCGCGGGCCCTCTCCTACGAGCAGTACTTC

v_gene: TRBV15
j_gene: TRBJ1-2
d_gene: NA
abundance: NA
CDR3aa: CATHDPTRTYGYTF
CDR3nt: TGTGCCACCCACGACCCAACGCGGACGTATGGCTACACCTTC

v_gene: TRBV4-1
j_gene: TRBJ1-1
d_gene: NA
abundance: NA
CDR3aa: CASSQKEMVGTEAFF
CDR3nt: TGCGCCAGCAGCCAAAAGGAAATGGTGGGCACTGAAGCTTTCTTT

v_gene: TRBV6-1
j_gene: TRBJ1-2
d_gene: NA
abundance: many
CDR3aa: CASSEASTGYGLGAGYTF
CDR3nt: TGTGCCAGCAGTGAAGCATCGACAGGCTACGGTCTCGGGGCCGGCTACACCTTC

v_gene: TRBV10-3
j_gene: TRBJ2-4
d_gene: NA
abundance: NA
CDR3aa: CAISESRGDRQYF
CDR3nt: TGTGCCATCAGTGAGTCGCGGGGAGATCGTCAGTACTTC

v_gene: TRBV20-1
j_gene: TRBJ1-1
d_gene: NA
abundance: many
CDR3aa: CSAPGGTTNTEAFF
CDR3nt: TGCAGTGCCCCCGGCGGGACAACGAACACTGAAGCTTTCTTT

v_gene: TRBV15
j_gene: TRBJ1-5
d_gene: NA
abundance: NA
CDR3aa: CATGRDRGGGNQPQHF
CDR3nt: TGTGCCACCGGCAGAGATAGAGGGGGGGGAAATCAGCCCCAGCATTTT

v_gene: TRBV7-2
j_gene: TRBJ2-1
d_gene: TRBD2
abundance: NA
CDR3aa: CASSLLPAGSGDEQFF
CDR3nt: TGTGCCAGCAGCTTACTCCCAGCGGGGAGTGGCGATGAGCAGTTCTTC

v_gene: TRBV7-2
j_gene: TRBJ2-2
d_gene: NA
abundance: NA
CDR3aa: CASNLGPGTGELFF
CDR3nt: TGTGCCAGCAACTTAGGCCCGGGCACCGGGGAGCTGTTTTTT

v_gene: TRBV5-8
j_gene: TRBJ1-6
d_gene: NA
abundance: NA
CDR3aa: CASSLEGGIHSPLHF
CDR3nt: TGTGCCAGCAGCTTGGAAGGGGGGATTCATTCACCCCTCCACTTT

v_gene: TRBV4-2
j_gene: TRBJ2-1
d_gene: TRBD1
abundance: few
CDR3aa: CASSQPGTGTGEQFF
CDR3nt: TGTGCCAGCAGCCAACCCGGGACAGGGACCGGTGAGCAGTTCTTC

v_gene: TRBV7-9
j_gene: TRBJ2-7
d_gene: NA
abundance: NA
CDR3aa: CASSLRSLSYEQYF
CDR3nt: TGTGCCAGCAGCCTCCGGTCCTTATCCTACGAGCAGTACTTC

v_gene: TRBV10-3
j_gene: TRBJ1-1
d_gene: NA
abundance: few
CDR3aa: CGSRDKVLNTEAFF
CDR3nt: TGTGGATCCCGGGACAAGGTGTTAAACACTGAAGCTTTCTTT

v_gene: TRBV20-1
j_gene: TRBJ2-3
d_gene: TRBD2
abundance: many
CDR3aa: CSAFTSGGADTQYF
CDR3nt: TGCAGTGCTTTCACTAGCGGGGGGGCCGATACGCAGTATTTT

v_gene: TRBV6-1
j_gene: TRBJ1-2
d_gene: NA
abundance: many
CDR3aa: CASSDGPFRDGYTF
CDR3nt: TGTGCCAGCAGTGATGGACCCTTCAGGGATGGCTACACCTTC

v_gene: TRBV20-1
j_gene: TRBJ1-2
d_gene: NA
abundance: few
CDR3aa: CSARSGVLGYTF
CDR3nt: TGCAGTGCAAGAAGCGGGGTTCTTGGCTACACCTTC

v_gene: TRBV7-8
j_gene: TRBJ2-1
d_gene: NA
abundance: many
CDR3aa: CASSLSLRGREQFF
CDR3nt: TGTGCCAGCAGCTTAAGTCTTCGGGGGCGAGAGCAGTTCTTC

v_gene: TRBV6-1
j_gene: TRBJ1-2
d_gene: NA
abundance: NA
CDR3aa: CASSLDGTLGGYTF
CDR3nt: TGTGCCAGCAGCCTCGACGGGACCCTAGGGGGCTACACCTTC

v_gene: TRBV7-2
j_gene: TRBJ2-7
d_gene: NA
abundance: many
CDR3aa: CASSLGGRGSYEQYF
CDR3nt: TGTGCCAGCAGCTTAGGGGGGCGTGGATCCTACGAGCAGTACTTC

v_gene: TRBV4-3
j_gene: TRBJ2-3
d_gene: TRBD2
abundance: many
CDR3aa: CASSQRGGRTDTQYF
CDR3nt: TGCGCCAGCAGCCAACGGGGGGGCCGCACAGATACGCAGTATTTT

v_gene: TRBV6-2/TRBV6-3
j_gene: TRBJ2-3
d_gene: TRBD2
abundance: many
CDR3aa: CASSPPGGHSSTDTQYF
CDR3nt: TGTGCCAGCAGCCCACCGGGGGGGCACAGTTCCACAGATACGCAGTATTTT

v_gene: TRBV27
j_gene: TRBJ1-1
d_gene: TRBD1
abundance: NA
CDR3aa: CASSSAGTGVPEAFF
CDR3nt: TGTGCCAGCAGTTCTGCCGGGACAGGGGTCCCTGAAGCTTTCTTT

v_gene: TRBV20-1
j_gene: TRBJ1-5
d_gene: NA
abundance: few
CDR3aa: CSATKRQGRASNQPQHF
CDR3nt: TGCAGTGCTACCAAACGTCAGGGTAGGGCTAGCAATCAGCCCCAGCATTTT

v_gene: TRBV4-3
j_gene: TRBJ1-1
d_gene: NA
abundance: NA
CDR3aa: CASSRRMIGSTEAFF
CDR3nt: TGCGCCAGCAGCCGGAGGATGATTGGGAGCACTGAAGCTTTCTTT

v_gene: TRBV6-2/TRBV6-3
j_gene: TRBJ2-6
d_gene: NA
abundance: many
CDR3aa: CASQRGVQAPSLGANVLTF
CDR3nt: TGTGCCAGCCAGAGGGGAGTCCAGGCGCCCTCTTTGGGGGCCAACGTCCTGACTTTC

v_gene: TRBV24-1
j_gene: TRBJ2-3
d_gene: TRBD2
abundance: many
CDR3aa: CATSRGLGTDTQYF
CDR3nt: TGTGCCACCTCGCGGGGGTTGGGCACAGATACGCAGTATTTT

v_gene: TRBV11-1
j_gene: TRBJ2-3
d_gene: NA
abundance: many
CDR3aa: CASSRNGGPVGTQYF
CDR3nt: TGTGCCAGCAGCAGAAATGGCGGGCCCGTTGGTACGCAGTATTTT